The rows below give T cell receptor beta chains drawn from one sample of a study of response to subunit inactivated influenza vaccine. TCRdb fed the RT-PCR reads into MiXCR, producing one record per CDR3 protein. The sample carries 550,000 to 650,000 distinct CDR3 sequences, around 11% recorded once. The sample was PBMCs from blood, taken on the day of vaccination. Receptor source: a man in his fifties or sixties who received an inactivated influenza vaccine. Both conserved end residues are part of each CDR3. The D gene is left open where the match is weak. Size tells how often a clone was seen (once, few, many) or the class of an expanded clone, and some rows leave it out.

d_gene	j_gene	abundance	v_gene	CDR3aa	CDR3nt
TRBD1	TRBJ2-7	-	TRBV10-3	CAISDGQGPYEQYF	TGTGCCATCAGTGATGGACAGGGTCCCTACGAGCAGTACTTC
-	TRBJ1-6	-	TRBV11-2	CASSLRRWDSPLHF	TGTGCCAGCAGCTTACGCCGCTGGGATTCACCCCTCCACTTT
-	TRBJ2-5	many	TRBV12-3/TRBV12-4	CASTTRRETQYF	TGTGCCAGCACTACCCGTCGGGAGACCCAGTACTTC
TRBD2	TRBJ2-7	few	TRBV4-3	CASSQIAGGPEEQYF	TGCGCCAGCAGCCAGATAGCGGGAGGGCCCGAAGAGCAGTACTTC
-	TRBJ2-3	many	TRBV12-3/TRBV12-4	CASSLSDRPDTQYF	TGTGCCAGCAGTTTGTCTGACAGGCCAGATACGCAGTATTTT
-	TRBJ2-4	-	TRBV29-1	CSGGAREDIQYF	TGCAGCGGGGGAGCCAGGGAGGACATTCAGTACTTC
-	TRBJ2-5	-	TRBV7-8	CASTLGWRETQYF	TGTGCCAGCACACTAGGGTGGAGAGAGACCCAGTACTTC
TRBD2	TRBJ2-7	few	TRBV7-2	CASSLGAGGAYEQYF	TGTGCCAGCAGCTTAGGAGCGGGGGGTGCCTACGAGCAGTACTTC
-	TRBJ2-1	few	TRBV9	CASSVVSEGGEQFF	TGTGCCAGCAGCGTAGTTAGCGAGGGGGGTGAGCAGTTCTTC
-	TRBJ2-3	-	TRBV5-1	CASSLGSLDTQYF	TGCGCCAGCAGCTTGGGGAGCTTGGATACGCAGTATTTT
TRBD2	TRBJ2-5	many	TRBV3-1	CASSQVGLAQETQYF	TGTGCCAGCAGCCAGGTCGGACTAGCCCAAGAGACCCAGTACTTC
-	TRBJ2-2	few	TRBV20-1	CSARETRNTGELFF	TGCAGTGCTAGGGAGACCCGGAACACCGGGGAGCTGTTTTTT
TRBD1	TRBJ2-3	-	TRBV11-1	CASTFPPGQGTRRSRDTQYF	TGTGCCAGCACATTCCCCCCGGGACAGGGTACAAGGCGGAGCCGAGATACGCAGTATTTT
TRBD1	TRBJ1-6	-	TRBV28	CASSSPGTGGPPLHF	TGTGCCAGCAGTTCCCCCGGGACAGGGGGTCCACCCCTCCACTTT
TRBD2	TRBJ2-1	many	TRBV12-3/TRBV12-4	CASSLRREGPYNEQFF	TGTGCCAGCAGTTTAAGGCGGGAGGGCCCCTACAATGAGCAGTTCTTC
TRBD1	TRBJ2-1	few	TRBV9	CASSSRDRRPEEQFF	TGTGCCAGCAGCTCCCGGGACAGGCGGCCCGAGGAGCAGTTCTTC
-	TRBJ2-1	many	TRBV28	CASSPFYNEQFF	TGTGCCAGCAGTCCTTTCTACAATGAGCAGTTCTTC
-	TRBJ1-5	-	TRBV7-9	CASSLSSGYGNQPQHF	TGTGCCAGCAGCCTATCTTCGGGGTACGGCAATCAGCCCCAGCATTTT
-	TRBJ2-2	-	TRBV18	CASSPANTNTGELFF	TGTGCCAGCTCACCGGCCAACACGAACACCGGGGAGCTGTTTTTT
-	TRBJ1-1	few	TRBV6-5	CASSYQTTGGRTEAFF	TGTGCCAGCAGTTACCAAACGACGGGGGGTAGAACTGAAGCTTTCTTT
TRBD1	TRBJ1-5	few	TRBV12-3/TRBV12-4	CASSLQTGEQPQHF	TGTGCCAGCAGTTTACAGACAGGGGAGCAGCCCCAGCATTTT
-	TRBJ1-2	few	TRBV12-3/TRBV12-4	CASSLALVSYGYTF	TGTGCCAGCAGTTTAGCTCTGGTTTCCTATGGCTACACCTTC
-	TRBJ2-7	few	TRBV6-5	CASSSGFSISYEQYF	TGTGCCAGCAGTTCTGGGTTCTCGATCTCCTACGAGCAGTACTTC
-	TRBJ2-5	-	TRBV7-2	CASSPGFGETQYF	TGTGCCAGCAGCCCGGGCTTCGGGGAGACCCAGTACTTC
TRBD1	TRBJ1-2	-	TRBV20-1	CSALGGDRSYGYTF	TGCAGTGCCCTAGGAGGGGACAGGTCGTATGGCTACACCTTC
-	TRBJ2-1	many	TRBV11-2	CASSLQARLFNEQFF	TGTGCCAGCAGCTTACAGGCGAGATTATTCAATGAGCAGTTCTTC
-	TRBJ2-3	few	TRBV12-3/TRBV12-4	CASSDRTQGTDTQYF	TGTGCCAGCAGTGACAGGACCCAGGGCACAGATACGCAGTATTTT
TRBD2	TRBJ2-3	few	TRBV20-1	CSANSRGLGITDTQYF	TGCAGTGCAAACAGTAGAGGACTAGGGATAACAGATACGCAGTATTTT
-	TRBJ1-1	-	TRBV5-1	CASSLSQPEEAFF	TGCGCCAGCAGCTTGTCACAGCCCGAGGAAGCTTTCTTT
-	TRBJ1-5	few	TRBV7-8	CASSLAPRRGSNQPQHF	TGTGCCAGCAGCTTAGCCCCCCGACGGGGTAGCAATCAGCCCCAGCATTTT
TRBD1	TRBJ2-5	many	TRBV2	CASSGDRYQETQYF	TGTGCCAGCAGTGGGGACAGGTACCAAGAGACCCAGTACTTC
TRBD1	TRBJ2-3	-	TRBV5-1	CASSSAERDRGKDTQYF	TGCGCCAGCAGCTCCGCAGAACGGGACAGGGGTAAAGATACGCAGTATTTT
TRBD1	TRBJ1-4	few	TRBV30	CAWRADRVGKLFF	TGTGCCTGGAGAGCTGACAGGGTAGGAAAACTGTTTTTT
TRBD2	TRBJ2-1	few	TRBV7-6	CASSLAPLAGALQSYNEQFF	TGTGCCAGCAGCTTAGCCCCCCTAGCGGGAGCATTACAATCCTACAATGAGCAGTTCTTC
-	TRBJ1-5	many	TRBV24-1	CATSDATQPQHF	TGTGCCACCAGTGACGCGACCCAGCCCCAGCATTTT
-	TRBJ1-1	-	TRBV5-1	CASSEDSANTEAFF	TGCGCCAGCAGCGAGGACAGTGCGAACACTGAAGCTTTCTTT
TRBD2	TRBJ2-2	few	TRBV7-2	CASSSGLAALNTGELFF	TGTGCCAGCAGCTCGGGACTAGCGGCCCTGAACACCGGGGAGCTGTTTTTT
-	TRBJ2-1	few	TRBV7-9	CASSLGFFRGHNEQFF	TGTGCCAGCAGCTTGGGGTTTTTTCGGGGCCACAATGAGCAGTTCTTC
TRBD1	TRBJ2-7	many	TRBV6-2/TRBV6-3	CASSSYPGQSYEQYF	TGTGCCAGCAGTTCCTATCCGGGACAGAGCTACGAGCAGTACTTC
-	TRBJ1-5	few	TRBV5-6	CASSRGSASNQPQHF	TGTGCCAGCAGCCGAGGATCAGCTAGCAATCAGCCCCAGCATTTT
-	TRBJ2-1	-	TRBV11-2	CASSLVRGARGSEQFF	TGTGCCAGCAGCTTAGTCAGGGGGGCTCGAGGATCTGAGCAGTTCTTC
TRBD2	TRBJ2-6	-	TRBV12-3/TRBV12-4	CASSPAGSGANVLTF	TGTGCCAGCAGTCCAGCGGGATCTGGGGCCAACGTCCTGACTTTC
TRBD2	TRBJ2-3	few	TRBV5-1	CASSSTSGDPDTQYF	TGCGCCAGCAGCTCGACTAGCGGGGATCCAGATACGCAGTATTTT